These T cell receptor beta chains were read from a single sample in a study of T-cell reconstitution after alpha-beta-depleted transplantation in children. TCRdb redid the calling of the PCR reads with MiXCR, one entry per CDR3 protein. The sample holds under 750,000 distinct CDR3 sequences, roughly 23% seen once. Sequenced here: PBMCs, mostly from graft donor cells, sampled 360 days after TCRalphabeta/CD19-depleted stem cell transplant. The receptors were sampled from a boy younger than two who had a stem cell transplant for acute myeloid leukemia, so the T cells may come from the graft donor. CDR3s leave out the opening cysteine and the closing phenylalanine or tryptophan. A D gene is named only where the DNA matches it firmly.

TRBJ1-2 | TRBV14 | TRBD1 | ASSDRGLGYT
TRBJ2-1 | TRBV11-2 | TRBD2 | ASSPGLVAGAPNNEQF
TRBJ1-5 | TRBV4-1 | - | ASSQEGSFSNQPQH
TRBJ2-7 | TRBV10-3 | - | AISYSPYEQY
TRBJ2-5 | TRBV20-1 | - | SARGAGETQY
TRBJ1-5 | TRBV20-1 | - | SATGDGQPQH
TRBJ2-3 | TRBV19 | - | ASTESPSTDTQY
TRBJ2-1 | TRBV11-2 | - | ASSLRGAQGNEQF
TRBJ2-2 | TRBV20-1 | - | SAVLGTTNTGELF
TRBJ2-2 | TRBV6-6 | - | ASSPTPRLVLF
TRBJ2-3 | TRBV24-1 | TRBD1 | ATSDLGQGPGTDTQY
TRBJ2-5 | TRBV20-1 | - | SASGEQETQY
TRBJ1-4 | TRBV6-5 | - | ASSSLDRRFTTNEKLF
TRBJ1-4 | TRBV4-1 | TRBD1 | ASTKGARTNEKLF
TRBJ2-2 | TRBV29-1 | - | SVVGRGTAGELF
TRBJ2-1 | TRBV29-1 | - | SVDSPQF
TRBJ2-1 | TRBV2 | - | ASSETWLGNEQF
TRBJ2-7 | TRBV29-1 | - | SVRAGDSYEQY
TRBJ2-5 | TRBV7-2 | - | ASSLMPEQETQY
TRBJ2-6 | TRBV6-5 | - | ASSYGVSGANVLT
TRBJ2-3 | TRBV6-1 | TRBD2 | ASSDQLAGYADTQY
TRBJ2-7 | TRBV7-9 | - | ASSWGAEQY
TRBJ1-3 | TRBV10-3 | TRBD1 | AISGDRPAGNTIY
TRBJ2-5 | TRBV12-3/TRBV12-4 | - | ASSLTRDETQY
TRBJ1-4 | TRBV28 | - | ASSPVGDFNEKLF
TRBJ2-7 | TRBV7-2 | TRBD1 | ASSPHGTGGEQY
TRBJ2-1 | TRBV20-1 | TRBD2 | SANAAGPRGEQF
TRBJ2-5 | TRBV28 | TRBD1 | ASSLEGAIVETQY
TRBJ1-5 | TRBV5-5 | - | ASSFGGPGNQPQH
TRBJ2-6 | TRBV20-1 | TRBD1 | SARPPPTGISGANVLT
TRBJ1-5 | TRBV20-1 | TRBD1 | SARSRTGSQPQH
TRBJ2-5 | TRBV27 | TRBD2 | ASSPRPGGAGYETQY
TRBJ2-7 | TRBV4-3 | - | ASSQDGQGSSYEQY
TRBJ2-2 | TRBV20-1 | TRBD2 | SAAPGGAHTGELF
TRBJ2-1 | TRBV12-3/TRBV12-4 | - | ASSFPSWYGYNEQF
TRBJ2-5 | TRBV7-2 | TRBD1 | ASSSDRVEETQY
TRBJ2-5 | TRBV5-6 | TRBD2 | ASSFLLAGTFKPETQY
TRBJ1-2 | TRBV6-6 | - | ASSKGLGNGYT
TRBJ2-1 | TRBV4-3 | - | ASSPTTSVPYNEQF